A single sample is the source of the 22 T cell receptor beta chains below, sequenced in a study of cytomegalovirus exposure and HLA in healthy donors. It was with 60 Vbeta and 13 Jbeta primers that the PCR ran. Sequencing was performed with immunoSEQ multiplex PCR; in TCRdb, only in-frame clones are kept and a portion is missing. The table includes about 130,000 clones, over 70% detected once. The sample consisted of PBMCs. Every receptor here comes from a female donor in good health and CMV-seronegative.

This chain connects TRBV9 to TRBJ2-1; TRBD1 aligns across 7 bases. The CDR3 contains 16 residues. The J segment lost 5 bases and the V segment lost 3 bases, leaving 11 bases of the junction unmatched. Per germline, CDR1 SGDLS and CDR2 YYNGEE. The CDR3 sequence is CASSESTGVVDNEQFF. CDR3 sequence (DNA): TGTGCCAGCAGCGAGTCTACAGGGGTTGTGGACAATGAGCAGTTCTTC.

This chain's CDR3 is CASSFQQGYEQYF. The CDR3 DNA reads TGTGCCAGCAGCTTCCAACAGGGGTACGAGCAGTACTTC. The chain couples TRBV7-2 to TRBJ2-5; TRBD1 aligns across 7 bases. The assigned J gene may be wrong: the sequence end matches TRBJ2-7 better. CDR1 is SGHTA and CDR2 is FQGNSA in the germline V gene. This CDR3 is 13 amino acids long.

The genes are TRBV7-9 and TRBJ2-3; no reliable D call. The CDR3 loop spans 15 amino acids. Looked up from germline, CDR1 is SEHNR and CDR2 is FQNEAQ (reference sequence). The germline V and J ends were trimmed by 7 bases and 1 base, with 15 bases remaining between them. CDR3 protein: CASNLWPQGTDTQYF. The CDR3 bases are TGTGCCAGCAACCTGTGGCCGCAGGGCACAGATACGCAGTATTTT.

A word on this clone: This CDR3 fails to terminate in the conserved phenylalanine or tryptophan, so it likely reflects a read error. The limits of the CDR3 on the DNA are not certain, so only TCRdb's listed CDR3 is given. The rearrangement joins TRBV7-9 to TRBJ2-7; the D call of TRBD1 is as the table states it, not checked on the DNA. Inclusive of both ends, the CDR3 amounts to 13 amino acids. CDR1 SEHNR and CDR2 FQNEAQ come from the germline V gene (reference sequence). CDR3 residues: CASSRSRDRGPAD.

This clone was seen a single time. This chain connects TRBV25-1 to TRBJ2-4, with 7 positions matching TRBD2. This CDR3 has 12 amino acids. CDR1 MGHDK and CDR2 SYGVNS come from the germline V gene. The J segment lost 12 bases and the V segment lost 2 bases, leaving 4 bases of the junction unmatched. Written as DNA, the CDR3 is TGTGCCAGCAGTGAAGGGGGGGATAGTCAGTACTTC. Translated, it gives CASSEGGDSQYF.

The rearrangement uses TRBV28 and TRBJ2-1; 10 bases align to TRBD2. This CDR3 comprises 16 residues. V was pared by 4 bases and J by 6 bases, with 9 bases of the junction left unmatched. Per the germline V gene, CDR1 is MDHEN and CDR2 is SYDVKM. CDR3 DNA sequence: TGTGCCAGCAGTTATCCGGGACTAGCGAGGGCCAATGAGCAGTTCTTC. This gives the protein CASSYPGLARANEQFF.

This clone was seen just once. The CDR3, as DNA: TGTGCCAGCAGTTACGCAGGCGAGACGGCCTACGAGCAGTACTTC. Translating gives CASSYAGETAYEQYF. The rearrangement joins TRBV6-5 to TRBJ2-7, with D unresolved. Trimming removed 2 bases at V and 2 bases at J, with 13 bases between. Germline V lookup: CDR1 MNHEY, CDR2 SVGAGI. The CDR3 extends over 15 amino acids.

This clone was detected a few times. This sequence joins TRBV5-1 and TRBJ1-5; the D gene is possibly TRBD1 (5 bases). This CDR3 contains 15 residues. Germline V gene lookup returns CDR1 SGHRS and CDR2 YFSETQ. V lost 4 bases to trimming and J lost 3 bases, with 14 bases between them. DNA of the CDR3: TGCGCCAGCAGCCCGGACGGACAACTCAATCAGCCCCAGCATTTT. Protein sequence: CASSPDGQLNQPQHF.

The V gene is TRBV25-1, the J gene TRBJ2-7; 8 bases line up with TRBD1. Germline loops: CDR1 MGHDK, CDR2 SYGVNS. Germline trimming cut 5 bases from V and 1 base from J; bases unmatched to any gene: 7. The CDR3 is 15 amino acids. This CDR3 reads CASSTQDRASYEQYF. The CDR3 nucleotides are TGTGCCAGCAGTACCCAGGACAGGGCTTCCTACGAGCAGTACTTC.

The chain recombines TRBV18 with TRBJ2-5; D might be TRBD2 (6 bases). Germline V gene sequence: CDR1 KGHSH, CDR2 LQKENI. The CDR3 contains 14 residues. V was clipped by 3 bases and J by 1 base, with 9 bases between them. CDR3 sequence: CASSPLGGQETQYF. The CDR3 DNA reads TGTGCCAGCTCACCTCTGGGAGGCCAAGAGACCCAGTACTTC.

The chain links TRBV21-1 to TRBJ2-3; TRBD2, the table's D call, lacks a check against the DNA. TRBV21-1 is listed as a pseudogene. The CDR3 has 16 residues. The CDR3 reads CASRQILGGSTDTQYF. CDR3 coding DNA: TGTGCCAGCCGCCAAATTTTAGGCGGGAGCACAGATACGCAGTATTTT.

This chain's CDR3 is CASSSTVNTEAFF. The CDR3 coding sequence is TGTGCCAGCAGCTCCACAGTGAACACTGAAGCTTTCTTT. This chain connects TRBV14 to TRBJ1-1; no clear D gene. The V and J ends lost 5 bases and 0 bases respectively, with 7 bases between them. The CDR3 is made up of 13 amino acids. Looked up from germline, CDR1 is SGHDN and CDR2 is FVKESK.

The CDR3 sequence: CASRGGTGDSANTEAFF. The DNA for the CDR3 is TGTGCCAGCAGGGGGGGTACAGGGGACAGTGCGAACACTGAAGCTTTCTTT. This sequence joins TRBV6-4 and TRBJ1-1, with 7 bases aligning to TRBD1. The junction had 14 bases not matched to a gene; V was cut back by 6 bases and J by 1 base. This CDR3 comprises 17 residues. Germline assignment: CDR1 MRHNA and CDR2 SNTAGT.

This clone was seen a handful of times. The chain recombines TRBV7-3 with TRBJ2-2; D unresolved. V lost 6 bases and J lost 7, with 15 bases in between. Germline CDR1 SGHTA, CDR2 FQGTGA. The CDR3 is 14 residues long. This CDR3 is CASRPQATGGELFF. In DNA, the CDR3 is TGTGCCAGCAGACCCCAGGCGACCGGCGGGGAGCTGTTTTTT.

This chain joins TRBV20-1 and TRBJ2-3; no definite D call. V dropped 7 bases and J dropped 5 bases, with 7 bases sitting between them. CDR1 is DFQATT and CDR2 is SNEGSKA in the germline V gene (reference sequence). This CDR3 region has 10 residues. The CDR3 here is CSGAGDTQYF. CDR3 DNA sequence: TGCAGTGGGGCTGGAGATACGCAGTATTTT.

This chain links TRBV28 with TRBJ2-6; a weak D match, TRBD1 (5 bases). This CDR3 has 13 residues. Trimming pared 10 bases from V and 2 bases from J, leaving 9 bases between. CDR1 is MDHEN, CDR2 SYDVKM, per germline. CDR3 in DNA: TGTGCCACCAGGACACCTGGGGCCAACGTCCTGACTTTC. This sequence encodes CATRTPGANVLTF.

In nucleotides, the CDR3 is TGTGCCACCCCAGGGGGCGCCGACTATGGCTACACCTTC. Protein product: CATPGGADYGYTF. The J gene is TRBJ1-2, the V gene TRBV6-1, with 8 bases identical to TRBD1. This CDR3 region has 13 residues. Looked up from germline, CDR1 is MNHNS and CDR2 is SASEGT. The J segment lost 3 bases and the V segment lost 10 bases, leaving 7 bases of the junction unmatched.

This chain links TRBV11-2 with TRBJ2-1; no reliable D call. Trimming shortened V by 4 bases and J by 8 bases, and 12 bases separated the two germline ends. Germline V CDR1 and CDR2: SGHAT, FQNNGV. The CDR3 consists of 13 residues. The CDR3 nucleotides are TGTGCCAGCAGCTCATACAGTGGCGATGAGCAGTTCTTC. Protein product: CASSSYSGDEQFF.

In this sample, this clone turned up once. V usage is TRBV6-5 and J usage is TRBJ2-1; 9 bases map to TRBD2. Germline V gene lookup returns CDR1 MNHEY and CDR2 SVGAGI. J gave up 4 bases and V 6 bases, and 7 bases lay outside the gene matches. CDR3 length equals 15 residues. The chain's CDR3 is CASSTTSGMYNEQFF. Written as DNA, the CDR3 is TGTGCCAGCAGCACGACTAGCGGAATGTACAATGAGCAGTTCTTC.

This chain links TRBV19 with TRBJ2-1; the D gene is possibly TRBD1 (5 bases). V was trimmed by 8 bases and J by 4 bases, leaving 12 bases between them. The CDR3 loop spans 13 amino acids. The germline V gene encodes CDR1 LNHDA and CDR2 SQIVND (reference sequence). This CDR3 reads CASGALGYNEQFF. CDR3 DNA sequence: TGTGCCAGTGGGGCATTGGGTTACAATGAGCAGTTCTTC.

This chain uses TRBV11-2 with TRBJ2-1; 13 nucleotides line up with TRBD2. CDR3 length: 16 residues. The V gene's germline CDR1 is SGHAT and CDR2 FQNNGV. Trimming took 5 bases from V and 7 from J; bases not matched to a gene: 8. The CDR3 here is CASSAGLAGVRNEQFF. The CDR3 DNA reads TGTGCCAGCAGCGCTGGACTAGCGGGAGTTAGGAATGAGCAGTTCTTC.

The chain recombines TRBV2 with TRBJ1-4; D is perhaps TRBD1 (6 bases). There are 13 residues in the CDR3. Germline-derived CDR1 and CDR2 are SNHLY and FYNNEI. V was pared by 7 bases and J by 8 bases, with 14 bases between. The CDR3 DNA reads TGTGCCAGCACATGGACAGAAGCCGAAAAACTGTTTTTT. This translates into CASTWTEAEKLFF.